Listed below are T cell receptor beta chains from one sample, sequenced in a study of immune heterogeneity within non-small cell lung tumors. Via MiXCR, TCRdb re-called the multiplex PCR reads, giving one row per CDR3 protein. The table includes around 2,900 distinct CDR3 sequences, about 22% detected once. Sequenced: lung tumor tissue. These receptors all come from a man aged 55-75 years with non-small cell lung cancer. The CDR3 runs from the conserved cysteine through the conserved F or W. D genes are given only for firm matches.

>TRBV12-3/TRBV12-4|TRBD2|TRBJ2-1
CASSFSLAGDNEQFF
>TRBV6-2/TRBV6-3|-|TRBJ2-7
CASSYTGLNPYEQYF
>TRBV7-2|TRBD2|TRBJ2-3
CASSREAGASTDTQYF
>TRBV2|-|TRBJ1-1
CASRGQKNTEAFF
>TRBV5-5|TRBD1|TRBJ2-7
CASSFRRDRGLSEQYF
>TRBV12-3/TRBV12-4|TRBD1|TRBJ2-6
CASRTGTGYTGANVLTF
>TRBV9|-|TRBJ2-1
CASSNTGKGYNEQFF
>TRBV29-1|-|TRBJ2-1
CSVSVRTYNEQFF
>TRBV5-1|-|TRBJ2-2
CASSLDVATGELFF
>TRBV2|TRBD2|TRBJ2-1
CASRDGLAEQFF
>TRBV20-1|-|TRBJ2-1
CSATKDLAEQFF
>TRBV2|-|TRBJ1-2
CASSAGLDYGYTF
>TRBV4-2|TRBD1|TRBJ1-4
CASSPGTGSEKLFF
>TRBV30|TRBD1|TRBJ1-5
CAWSVPGQGSQPQHF